The present TCR beta chain was sequenced within a study of T cells in localized non-small cell lung cancer. V lost 8 bases and J lost 9, with 13 bases in between. Germline V gives CDR1 MNHNS, CDR2 SASEGT. CDR3 length: 11 amino acids. Study-level results: As only one tumor region underwent sequencing, heterogeneity remains possible.

Details on this clone: Its cognate antigen is unknown.

The repertoire was sequenced with immunoSEQ multiplex PCR; TCRdb's copy has only in-frame clones and lacks some. The sample lists about 130,000 clones, 89% occurring once. The source is a female donor older than 55 with stage I lung adenocarcinoma. V and J are TRBV6-1 and TRBJ1-1; D is ambiguous. Sequenced material: peripheral blood, taken before any cancer treatment. DNA for the CDR3: TGTGCCAGCTCGGGCTCGTTGCAAGCTTTCTTT. Translation gives CASSGSLQAFF.